A selection of T cell receptor beta chains follows, all from one sample in a study of blood T cell repertoires in COVID-19. The data were produced by immunoSEQ multiplex PCR, yet TCRdb's version contains in-frame clones alone and is incomplete. The sample records 490,000 or so clones, roughly nine tenths being singletons. The sample comprised PBMCs or T cells enriched from blood (not recorded which). These receptor sequences come from a woman in her sixties or seventies who had recovered from COVID-19. Both conserved end residues are trimmed from each CDR3. Each record gives: J gene, V gene, CDR3 length, CDR3 protein.

j_gene: TRBJ1-5; v_gene: TRBV24-1; len: 14; CDR3aa: ATSDSGGVGNQPQH
j_gene: TRBJ2-4; v_gene: TRBV28; len: 12; CDR3aa: ASSSPGGGNIQY
j_gene: TRBJ1-2; v_gene: TRBV29-1; len: 9; CDR3aa: SVYGIYGYT
j_gene: TRBJ1-1; v_gene: TRBV11-3; len: 12; CDR3aa: ASSWRTGGPEAF
j_gene: TRBJ2-7; v_gene: TRBV20-1; len: 9; CDR3aa: SARWEYEQY
j_gene: TRBJ1-2; v_gene: TRBV28; len: 13; CDR3aa: ASSQGQGAKYGYT
j_gene: TRBJ1-5; v_gene: TRBV5-1; len: 13; CDR3aa: ASSFGQGNNQPQH
j_gene: TRBJ1-1; v_gene: TRBV5-6; len: 11; CDR3aa: ASSLSGTTEAF
j_gene: TRBJ1-5; v_gene: TRBV6-5; len: 13; CDR3aa: ASRWTGDSNQPQH
j_gene: TRBJ2-5; v_gene: TRBV18; len: 12; CDR3aa: ASSPFDRVETQY
j_gene: TRBJ2-7; v_gene: TRBV5-4; len: 11; CDR3aa: ASSFGVSYEQY
j_gene: TRBJ1-2; v_gene: TRBV11-2; len: 13; CDR3aa: ASSLIRTGPQGDT
j_gene: TRBJ2-7; v_gene: TRBV9; len: 13; CDR3aa: ASSFEMGSSYEQY
j_gene: TRBJ1-1; v_gene: TRBV18; len: 11; CDR3aa: ASSPAGGAEAF
j_gene: TRBJ2-5; v_gene: TRBV6-5; len: 14; CDR3aa: ASSYRGRGEQETQY
j_gene: TRBJ1-5; v_gene: TRBV23-1; len: 12; CDR3aa: ASSQSSQYQPQH
j_gene: TRBJ1-1; v_gene: TRBV30; len: 9; CDR3aa: AGGKNTEAF
j_gene: TRBJ1-5; v_gene: TRBV24-1; len: 14; CDR3aa: ATSDGTGSSNQPQH
j_gene: TRBJ2-7; v_gene: TRBV5-6; len: 12; CDR3aa: ASSLTGTGWEQY
j_gene: TRBJ1-2; v_gene: TRBV5-6; len: 13; CDR3aa: ASSLLPGTDYGYT
j_gene: TRBJ2-2; v_gene: TRBV7-2; len: 14; CDR3aa: ASSVTGTGVTGELF
j_gene: TRBJ1-1; v_gene: TRBV27; len: 12; CDR3aa: ASSHGTGGVSAF
j_gene: TRBJ1-5; v_gene: TRBV7-2; len: 11; CDR3aa: ASSSDRGQPQH
j_gene: TRBJ2-3; v_gene: TRBV3-1/TRBV3-2; len: 13; CDR3aa: ASSQGGGQADTQY
j_gene: TRBJ2-7; v_gene: TRBV10-2; len: 9; CDR3aa: ASSDSFEQY
j_gene: TRBJ2-1; v_gene: TRBV2; len: 14; CDR3aa: ASSPTSGGFYNEQF
j_gene: TRBJ1-3; v_gene: TRBV3-1/TRBV3-2; len: 15; CDR3aa: ASSQGASPGGGNTIY